The T cell receptor beta chain under discussion was sequenced for a study of cytomegalovirus exposure and HLA in healthy donors. Findings of the study overall: Many donors shared some public TCRs, even though most TCR sequences were rare.

The PCR used 60 Vbeta and 13 Jbeta primers. TCRdb keeps only in-frame clones here, not all; method: immunoSEQ multiplex PCR. This sample has about 160,000 clones; around 76% occur once, and the top ten carry 6% to 7.5%. A note on this clone: Its specificity is unknown.

CDR3 length: 13 amino acids. The V end lost 6 bases, the J end lost 3 bases, and 11 bases lay between the germline ends. CDR1 SEHNR and CDR2 FQNEAQ come from the germline V gene (reference sequence). The chain couples TRBV7-9 to TRBJ1-2; D is possibly TRBD1 (5 bases). Sequencing was performed on PBMCs. The clonotype originates from a man aged 35 to 55 in good health and CMV-seropositive. CDR3 protein: CASSSQGDYGYTF. CDR3 nucleotide sequence: TGTGCCAGCAGTTCCCAGGGTGACTATGGCTACACCTTC.